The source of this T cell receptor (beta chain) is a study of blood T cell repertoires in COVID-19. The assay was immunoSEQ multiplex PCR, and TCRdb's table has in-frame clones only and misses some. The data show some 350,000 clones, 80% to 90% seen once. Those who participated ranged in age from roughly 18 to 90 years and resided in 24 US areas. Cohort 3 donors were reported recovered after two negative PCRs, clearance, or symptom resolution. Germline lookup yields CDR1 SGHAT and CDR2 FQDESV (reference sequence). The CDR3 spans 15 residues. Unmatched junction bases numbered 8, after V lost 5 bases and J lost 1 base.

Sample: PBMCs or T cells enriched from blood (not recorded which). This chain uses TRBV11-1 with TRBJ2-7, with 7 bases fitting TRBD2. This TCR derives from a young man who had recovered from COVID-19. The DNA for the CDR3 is TGTGCCAGCAGCCATACCGGGACTAAATCCTACGAGCAGTACTTC. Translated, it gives CASSHTGTKSYEQYF.